These 30 T cell receptor beta chains came from one sample sequenced in a study of regulatory T cells in long-lasting Graves disease. Time point in this sample: persistent/refractory GD, antithyroid drugs over 5 years with positive TRAb. PBMC-extracted RNA yielded the TCR library. Building the TCR beta libraries relied on iRepertoire HTBI primers, and CDR3 regions underwent Arm-PCR. TCRdb recomputed calls from the multiplex PCR reads with MiXCR, one row per CDR3 protein. The sample yields fewer than 600,000 distinct CDR3 sequences, about 22% seen once. The sample was peripheral blood mononuclear cells (PBMCs), taken when the disease was refractory, from a patient treated with antithyroid drugs. The receptors here all came from a female donor with Graves disease.

The gene calls are TRBV7-2 and TRBJ1-2; D possibly corresponds to TRBD1 (5 bases). Germline CDR1 reads SGHTA; CDR2 reads FQGNSA. The CDR3 is 14 amino acids. V shed 5 bases and J shed 3 bases, with 13 bases lying between them. The CDR3 spells CASSVTRDYYGYTF. The CDR3 DNA is TGTGCCAGCAGCGTAACGAGGGACTACTATGGCTACACCTTC.

The CDR3, as DNA: TGTGCCAGCGTGGAGGGAGGGCTCCATGAGCAGTTCTTC. Amino acids: CASVEGGLHEQFF. The V and J genes are TRBV6-1 and TRBJ2-1; 7 positions agree with TRBD2. There are 13 residues in the CDR3. The germline CDR1 and CDR2 sequences are MNHNS and SASEGT. The V segment lost 8 bases and the J segment 8 bases; nucleotides outside the gene matches: 9.

This chain links TRBV5-1 with TRBJ1-5, with D tentatively TRBD1 (5 bases). V lost 0 bases and J 2 bases, leaving 12 bases between the germline ends. The germline V gene encodes CDR1 SGHRS and CDR2 YFSETQ. The CDR3 spans 16 residues. The CDR3 region has the DNA TGCGCCAGCAGCTTGGACGGGGGAGGTGGCAATCAGCCCCAGCATTTT. This translates into CASSLDGGGGNQPQHF.

This clonotype was observed a handful of times. The rearrangement uses TRBV28 and TRBJ2-1; 9 nucleotides agree with TRBD2. The CDR3 has 17 residues. The germline gives CDR1 MDHEN, CDR2 SYDVKM. The trim removed 2 bases at V and 4 bases at J, leaving 9 bases unmatched. The CDR3 DNA follows: TGTGCCAGCAGTTTAACAGCTGCGGGAGGGAGTTACAATGAGCAGTTCTTC. This gives the protein CASSLTAAGGSYNEQFF.

This clonotype has just a few counts. This chain joins TRBV30 and TRBJ1-5; D remains ambiguous. CDR1 GTSNPN and CDR2 SVGIG come from the germline V gene (reference sequence). Trimming cost V 0 bases and J 1 base, with 7 bases left between them. The CDR3 has 14 residues. CDR3 nucleotides: TGTGCCTGGAGTGTCGTACAGAGCAATCAGCCCCAGCATTTT. Translation gives CAWSVVQSNQPQHF. Filled out from reference TRBV30 and TRBJ1-5, the complete variable domain reads SQTIHQWPATLVQPVGSPLSLECTVEGTSNPNLYWYRQAAGRGLQLLFYSVGIGQISSEVPQNLSASRPQDRQFILSSKKLLLSDSGFYLCAWSVVQSNQPQHFGDGTRLSIL.

This clonotype was detected many times. The V gene is TRBV28, the J gene TRBJ1-2; D gene uncertain. V was clipped by 2 bases and J by 6 bases, with 7 bases between them. Germline V gene data show CDR1 as MDHEN and CDR2 as SYDVKM. CDR3 length: 12 amino acids. The CDR3 reads CASSLASDGYTF. Written as DNA, the CDR3 is TGTGCCAGCAGTTTAGCCAGTGATGGCTACACCTTC.

This clonotype was seen more than once but under ten times. The V gene is TRBV29-1, the J gene TRBJ1-1, with D perhaps TRBD1 (5 bases). This CDR3 has 12 amino acids. CDR1 and CDR2 from the germline V gene are SQVTM and ANQGSEA. DNA of the CDR3: TGCACCACCGACAGCAGCTCCACTGAAGCTTTCTTT. This translates into CTTDSSSTEAFF.

This clonotype was seen repeatedly, ten times or more. The chain carries TRBV2 and TRBJ2-5; D is ambiguous. Trimming removed 4 bases from V and 2 bases from J, with 14 bases in between. CDR1 is SNHLY, CDR2 FYNNEI, per germline. The CDR3 loop spans 15 amino acids. This CDR3 is CASSGLVGRQETQYF. As DNA, the CDR3 is TGTGCCAGCAGTGGCCTCGTTGGGCGACAAGAGACCCAGTACTTC.

This clonotype was seen many times. J is TRBJ1-2 and V is TRBV7-9; D remains ambiguous. The germline CDR1 and CDR2 sequences are SEHNR and FQNEAQ (reference sequence). The CDR3 runs 13 residues. V gave up 5 bases and J gave up 8 bases, with 15 bases separating them. CDR3 region: CASSLGSEQGYTF. CDR3 nucleotide sequence: TGTGCCAGCAGCCTCGGTAGCGAGCAAGGCTACACCTTC. Filled out from reference TRBV7-9 and TRBJ1-2, the complete variable domain reads DTGVSQNPRHKITKRGQNVTFRCDPISEHNRLYWYRQTLGQGPEFLTYFQNEAQLEKSRLLSDRFSAERPKGSFSTLEIQRTEQGDSAMYLCASSLGSEQGYTFGSGTRLTVV.

The chain uses TRBV18 and TRBJ2-2, with D maybe TRBD2 (6 bases). CDR3 length equals 15 residues. Germline assignment: CDR1 KGHSH and CDR2 LQKENI. The V end lost 4 bases, the J end lost 6 bases, and 15 bases lay between the germline ends. For the CDR3, the DNA is TGTGCCAGCTCACAGGGACTTCCGTCGGCCGGGGAGCTGTTTTTT. Translated, it gives CASSQGLPSAGELFF.

The genes are TRBV4-3 and TRBJ1-2; D may be TRBD1 (5 bases). Trimming removed 3 bases at V and 8 bases at J, with 28 bases between. Germline assignment: CDR1 LGHNA and CDR2 YSLEER. This CDR3 has 18 amino acids. The DNA for the CDR3 is TGCGCCAGCAGCCAGGGGCTCCTAGGAGCTGGGGGATTAAACGGCTACACCTTC. It is translated as CASSQGLLGAGGLNGYTF.

This clonotype was seen a handful of times. This may stem from a read error, because a much larger clone lies one nucleotide away. The CDR3 loop reads CASSARDRGEPPHF. DNA for the CDR3: TGTGCCAGCAGCGCCCGGGACAGGGGTGAACCCCCCCACTTT. The rearrangement links TRBV2 to TRBJ1-6, with 10 bases fitting TRBD1. Germline CDR1 and CDR2: SNHLY and FYNNEI. This CDR3 is built from 14 residues.

This clonotype appeared many times. The CDR3 nucleotides read TGTGCCAGCAGCTTTGGCCAGAAGATAGCCGGCTACACCTTC. Translated: CASSFGQKIAGYTF. The V gene is TRBV7-2, the J gene TRBJ1-2, with no clear D. The CDR3 totals 14 residues. Germline CDR1 and CDR2: SGHTA and FQGNSA. The germline V and J ends were trimmed by 3 bases and 8 bases, with 16 bases remaining between them.

This clonotype has at least ten counts. The rearrangement joins TRBV29-1 to TRBJ1-1; TRBD1 aligns across 7 bases. The CDR3 loop spans 14 amino acids. The germline V gene encodes CDR1 SQVTM and CDR2 ANQGSEA. V shed 1 base, J shed 4 bases, and the junction held 6 bases outside the gene matches. The CDR3 sequence: CSVEATQGGTEAFF. The CDR3 nucleotides read TGCAGCGTTGAAGCGACCCAGGGGGGCACTGAAGCTTTCTTT.

This clonotype was counted many times. The rearrangement uses TRBV19 and TRBJ1-2, with 7 bases identical to TRBD1. V was clipped by 6 bases and J by 2 bases; unmatched bases: 3. The CDR3 extends over 13 amino acids. From germline, CDR1 is LNHDA and CDR2 SQIVND (reference sequence). CDR3 protein: CASRDRVNYGYTF. The DNA of the CDR3 is TGTGCCAGTAGAGACAGGGTGAACTATGGCTACACCTTC. Full variable domain (remainder filled in from reference TRBV19 and TRBJ1-2): DGGITQSPKYLFRKEGQNVTLSCEQNLNHDAMYWYRQDPGQGLRLIYYSQIVNDFQKGDIAEGYSVSREKKESFPLTVTSAQKNPTAFYLCASRDRVNYGYTFGSGTRLTVV.

Regarding this clonotype: The CDR3 end shows no conserved phenylalanine or tryptophan, and so a read error is likely. V usage is TRBV28 and J usage is TRBJ1-5, with 7 positions matching TRBD1. Germline V gene lookup returns CDR1 MDHEN and CDR2 SYDVKM. With V trimmed by 1 base and J by 4 bases, 4 bases remained unmatched. The CDR3 consists of 15 residues. The CDR3 spells CASSLSRGANQPQHL. The CDR3 coding sequence is TGTGCCAGCAGTTTATCCAGGGGGGCGAATCAGCCCCAGCATCTT.

The chain is built from TRBV6-1 and TRBJ1-1; TRBD1 is a possible D gene (6 bases). V shed 6 bases and J shed 3 bases, with 17 bases lying between them. The CDR3 contains 15 residues. Germline V lookup: CDR1 MNHNS, CDR2 SASEGT. CDR3 loop: CASSLNRAMDTEAFF. As DNA, the CDR3 is TGTGCCAGCAGCCTGAACAGGGCGATGGACACTGAAGCTTTCTTT.

The chain employs TRBV24-1 and TRBJ2-2; 7 bases fit TRBD2. With V trimmed by 7 bases and J by 5 bases, 9 bases remained unmatched. Looked up from germline, CDR1 is KGHDR and CDR2 is SFDVKD. The CDR3 runs to 15 residues. CDR3 sequence reads: CATSYRGGETGELFF. The CDR3 region has the DNA TGTGCCACCAGCTACCGGGGAGGGGAAACCGGGGAGCTGTTTTTT.

This clonotype was found a few times. The chain couples TRBV7-9 to TRBJ1-3, with 8 bases that match TRBD1. From germline, CDR1 is SEHNR and CDR2 FQNEAQ (reference sequence). After removal of 1 base from V and 0 bases from J, the junction contained 5 bases not matched to a gene. The CDR3 contains 17 residues. The CDR3 here is CASSLVGQASSGNTIYF. The CDR3 DNA follows: TGTGCCAGCAGCTTAGTGGGACAGGCAAGCTCTGGAAACACCATATATTTT.

V is TRBV6-1 and J is TRBJ1-1, with no clear D. The CDR3 loop spans 15 amino acids. V was trimmed by 4 bases and J by 3 bases, leaving 15 bases between them. Germline V gives CDR1 MNHNS, CDR2 SASEGT. The CDR3 loop is CASSGPWGRYTEAFF. The CDR3 region has the DNA TGTGCCAGCAGTGGACCCTGGGGTCGGTACACTGAAGCTTTCTTT.

Ten or more counts support this clonotype. The V call is TRBV30, the J call TRBJ1-4; D is ambiguous. V was pared by 4 bases and J by 4 bases, with 4 bases between. This CDR3 has 11 amino acids. Looked up from germline, CDR1 is GTSNPN and CDR2 is SVGIG (reference sequence). In DNA, the CDR3 is TGTGCCTGGAACAGTAATGAAAAACTGTTTTTT. Translated, it gives CAWNSNEKLFF.

This clonotype was seen a few times. J is TRBJ2-7 and V is TRBV6-5; no reliable D call. CDR1 MNHEY and CDR2 SVGAGI come from the germline V gene. The CDR3 is 17 amino acids. Trimming took 0 bases from V and 0 from J, leaving 15 bases between them. CDR3 nucleotide sequence: TGTGCCAGCAGTTACTCTTCCGGGCTTAAGAGCTCCTACGAGCAGTACTTC. Protein product: CASSYSSGLKSSYEQYF.

This clonotype was counted between two and nine times. This chain's CDR3 is CASSYDTGSRELFF. The DNA for the CDR3 is TGTGCCAGCAGTTACGACACGGGGTCCAGGGAGCTGTTTTTT. The genes are TRBV6-2 or TRBV6-3 and TRBJ2-2, with D maybe TRBD2 (5 bases). Germline loops: CDR1 MNHEY, CDR2 SVGEGT. This CDR3 contains 14 residues. The germline V and J ends were trimmed by 2 bases and 9 bases, with 13 bases remaining between them.

CDR3 loop: CASTKSRGVGGAIQYF. The CDR3 coding sequence is TGTGCCAGCACCAAAAGCAGGGGAGTAGGTGGCGCCATTCAGTACTTC. The chain recombines TRBV7-2 with TRBJ2-4, with a weak D call TRBD1 (6 bases). Germline CDR1 SGHTA, CDR2 FQGNSA. The V end was cut by 7 bases, the J end by 9 bases, with 25 bases between. There are 16 residues in the CDR3.

This clonotype was picked up a small number of times. The rearrangement joins TRBV7-2 to TRBJ1-1; TRBD1 might be the D (5 bases). The CDR3 spans 16 residues. In germline, CDR1 is SGHTA, CDR2 FQGNSA. With 6 bases removed from V and 4 bases from J, the gap between germline ends came to 21 bases. DNA of the CDR3: TGTGCCAGCAGTCCGACGAGTGGGGGTTGGAGCACTGAAGCTTTCTTT. It is translated as CASSPTSGGWSTEAFF.

The chain couples TRBV19 to TRBJ1-2; unclear D gene. V was cut by 5 bases and J by 9 bases, with 22 bases left in between. CDR3 length equals 15 residues. Germline V gives CDR1 LNHDA, CDR2 SQIVND (reference sequence). CDR3: CASSPPREVGMSYTF. For the CDR3, the DNA is TGTGCCAGTAGTCCTCCACGGGAGGTGGGGATGAGCTACACCTTC.

This clonotype was picked up many times. One end of the junction varies from germline; a read error may be responsible. The chain has TRBV20-1 and TRBJ1-2; D call uncertain. Per the germline V gene, CDR1 is DFQATT and CDR2 is SNEGSKA (reference sequence). The CDR3 covers 11 residues. CDR3 residues: CSASNSLFKAF. The CDR3 nucleotides are TGCAGTGCTAGTAATTCCCTTTTTAAGGCCTTC.

This clonotype came up many times. The chain is built from TRBV10-3 and TRBJ2-5; 11 bases fit TRBD1. There are 16 residues in the CDR3. V lost 6 bases, J lost 0 bases, and 6 bases stayed unmatched. Per the germline V gene, CDR1 is ENHRY and CDR2 is SYGVKD. CDR3 coding DNA: TGTGCCATCAGGGACCGGGACAGGGGGAACCAAGAGACCCAGTACTTC. Translation: CAIRDRDRGNQETQYF.

The gene calls are TRBV30 and TRBJ1-6; TRBD1 matches at 12 bases. The CDR3 has 15 amino acids. Trimming took 5 bases from V and 7 from J; bases not matched to a gene: 6. The germline V gene encodes CDR1 GTSNPN and CDR2 SVGIG (reference sequence). CDR3 DNA: TGTGCCTGGGAAATGGGGACAGGGGGCAATTCACCCCTCCACTTT. This sequence encodes CAWEMGTGGNSPLHF.

This clonotype has only a few counts. The genes are TRBV6-5 and TRBJ2-1; 7 bases agree with TRBD1. The CDR3 runs to 17 residues. Germline V CDR1 and CDR2: MNHEY, SVGAGI. J was trimmed by 8 bases and V by 0 bases; bases with no gene match: 13. The CDR3, as DNA: TGTGCCAGCAGTTACTCGATATCGGGGACGGGGACAGATGAGCAGTTCTTC. Encoded protein: CASSYSISGTGTDEQFF.